This T cell receptor (beta chain) was identified during a study of human T cells and chemical hapten exposure. V lost 4 bases, J lost 5 bases, and 14 bases lay in between. CDR1 is SGDLS and CDR2 is YYNGEE in the germline V gene. CDR3 size: 14 residues. This clonotype has a handful of counts. Its antigen is undetermined. Study results and caveats: DPC sensitization produced no change in TCRs with frequency above 1 in 1000.

Time point: patch test 1, 2 weeks after DPC sensitization. Documented treatment: therapeutic diphenylcyclopropenone sensitization with weekly scalp DPC. Before extraction, the whole blood was not fractionated, and total RNA was taken from it. In the authors' workflow: Counts of TCRs in each sample centred on a median of 95,638 and extended from approximately 20,000 to 700,000. MiXCR, applied by TCRdb to the RACE reads, yields one record per CDR3 protein. In this record, the V and J calls reflect TCRdb's handling and not the investigators' own analysis. Seen here are around 100,000 distinct CDR3 sequences, 8% to 13% observed once, and the top ten hold 3% to 4%.

The gene calls are TRBV9 and TRBJ2-3; D might be TRBD1 (6 bases). This specimen consisted of whole blood, obtained in connection with sensitization to the hapten diphenylcyclopropenone (DPC). The origin of this receptor is a woman aged 40 to 50 with alopecia areata. Some clones in this sample may be carry-over from other donors' samples. This CDR3 is CASSTGTRGDTQYF. The CDR3 DNA follows: TGTGCCAGCAGCACCGGGACAAGAGGAGATACGCAGTATTTT.